These 31 T cell receptor beta chains were sequenced from one sample in a study of T cell changes during pregnancy in multiple sclerosis. Sequenced by immunoSEQ multiplex PCR; TCRdb stores in-frame clones only, minus some. This table has 65,000 to 90,000 clones, roughly nine tenths appearing once. The specimen comprised PBMCs, sampled in the first trimester of pregnancy. The receptors were sampled from a female donor in good health, serving as a control in a pregnancy study. Some clones in this sample may be carry-over from other donors' samples.

The V and J genes are TRBV10-3 and TRBJ2-7; D is perhaps TRBD1 (6 bases). Deletions cut 0 bases from V and 2 bases from J, with 14 bases between. CDR1 is ENHRY, CDR2 SYGVKD, per germline. This CDR3 is built from 16 residues. The CDR3 nucleotides read TGTGCCATCAGTGAGTCGATGACAGGCGCTACCTACGAGCAGTACTTC. This translates into CAISESMTGATYEQYF.

The chain recombines TRBV7-2 with TRBJ2-3; the D gene is possibly TRBD1 (6 bases). Trimming shortened V by 4 bases and J by 1 base, and 15 bases separated the two germline ends. This CDR3 region has 16 residues. Germline V lookup: CDR1 SGHTA, CDR2 FQGNSA. The CDR3 DNA sequence: TGTGCCAGCAGCTCCGGGTGGGGGCGAGGCACAGATACGCAGTATTTT. Translated, it gives CASSSGWGRGTDTQYF.

The chain recombines TRBV28 with TRBJ2-7; D might be TRBD1 (8 bases). V shed 7 bases and J shed 3 bases, with 22 bases lying between them. Germline V gene data show CDR1 as MDHEN and CDR2 as SYDVKM. The CDR3 has 16 residues. CDR3 residues: CASTPQAGTGLYEQYF. The CDR3 region has the DNA TGTGCCAGCACTCCCCAAGCGGGGACAGGTCTCTACGAGCAGTACTTC.

This clone was seen a handful of times. This chain uses TRBV19 with TRBJ1-1; D perhaps matches TRBD1 (5 bases). Looked up from germline, CDR1 is LNHDA and CDR2 is SQIVND (reference sequence). V gave up 3 bases and J gave up 3 bases, with 14 bases separating them. The CDR3 extends over 15 amino acids. CDR3 protein: CASSINQGGDTEAFF. CDR3 coding DNA: TGTGCCAGTAGTATTAACCAGGGTGGGGACACTGAAGCTTTCTTT. Full variable domain (missing parts from reference TRBV19 and TRBJ1-1): DGGITQSPKYLFRKEGQNVTLSCEQNLNHDAMYWYRQDPGQGLRLIYYSQIVNDFQKGDIAEGYSVSREKKESFPLTVTSAQKNPTAFYLCASSINQGGDTEAFFGQGTRLTVV.

The V gene is TRBV6-5, the J gene TRBJ1-6, with 8 bases aligning to TRBD1. The CDR3 spans 14 residues. Germline CDR1 is MNHEY and CDR2 is SVGAGI. J was trimmed by 10 bases and V by 7 bases; bases with no gene match: 9. DNA for the CDR3: TGTGCCAGCACCAGGACAGGGTCGAACTCACCCCTCCACTTT. As protein: CASTRTGSNSPLHF.

This chain joins TRBV28 and TRBJ2-7; TRBD1 matches 7 bases. CDR1 is MDHEN, CDR2 SYDVKM, per germline. J was trimmed by 4 bases and V by 8 bases; bases with no gene match: 8. This CDR3 is 13 amino acids long. CDR3 in DNA: TGTGCCAGCGAAGACAGGGTCGAGTACGAGCAGTACTTC. Residues: CASEDRVEYEQYF.

The chain employs TRBV16 and TRBJ1-2, with D hard to call. The V gene's germline CDR1 is KGHSY and CDR2 FQNENV. The CDR3 contains 14 residues. Trimming took off 0 bases at V and 4 bases at J, with 9 bases between the two ends. CDR3 residues: CASSQSYTSYGYTF. The CDR3 DNA reads TGTGCCAGCAGCCAATCATACACTAGCTATGGCTACACCTTC. The whole variable domain, remainder taken from reference TRBV16 and TRBJ1-2, is GEEVAQTPKHLVRGEGQKAKLYCAPIKGHSYVFWYQQVLKNEFKFLISFQNENVFDETGMPKERFSAKCLPNSPCSLEIQATKLEDSAVYFCASSQSYTSYGYTFGSGTRLTVV.

A remark on this clone: The junction departs from the called germline gene at one end, perhaps through a read error. V usage is TRBV4-3 and J usage is TRBJ1-2; D is perhaps TRBD1 (5 bases). CDR1 is LGHNA and CDR2 is YSLEER in the germline V gene. The CDR3 spans 17 residues. As DNA, the CDR3 is TGCGCCAGCAGCCAAGATAGGGGTATCACAGCTAACTATGGCCACACCTTC. It translates to CASSQDRGITANYGHTF.

The rearrangement joins TRBV28 to TRBJ2-5; D unresolved. The CDR3 totals 12 residues. Germline V gives CDR1 MDHEN, CDR2 SYDVKM. The ends were cut back, 7 bases at V and 4 bases at J, with 10 bases in the middle. CDR3 sequence: CASTSGGETQYF. The CDR3 DNA sequence: TGTGCCAGCACGTCGGGTGGAGAGACCCAGTACTTC.

The chain carries TRBV18 and TRBJ2-1; D is possibly TRBD1 (6 bases). The CDR3 consists of 15 residues. V lost 3 bases, J lost 4 bases, and 13 bases lay in between. Germline assignment: CDR1 KGHSH and CDR2 LQKENI. The CDR3 DNA reads TGTGCCAGCTCACCGCCCGGGACAATGTACAATGAGCAGTTCTTC. As protein: CASSPPGTMYNEQFF.

CDR3 protein: CASSVERGNTGELFF. CDR3 sequence (DNA): TGTGCCAGCAGCGTAGAGCGGGGGAACACCGGGGAGCTGTTTTTT. The genes are TRBV9 and TRBJ2-2, with 7 bases that match TRBD2. The germline V gene has CDR1 SGDLS and CDR2 YYNGEE. J lost 1 base, V lost 0 bases, and 0 bases had no gene match. The CDR3 consists of 15 residues. The full variable domain, completed using reference TRBV9 and TRBJ2-2, is DSGVTQTPKHLITATGQRVTLRCSPRSGDLSVYWYQQSLDQGLQFLIQYYNGEERAKGNILERFSAQQFPDLHSELNLSSLELGDSALYFCASSVERGNTGELFFGEGSRLTVL.

The table lists this clone with many counts. CDR3 amino acids: CASSQEGTSGRLSTDTQYF. CDR3 in DNA: TGTGCCAGCAGCCAAGAGGGGACTAGCGGGAGATTATCCACAGATACGCAGTATTTT. The J gene is TRBJ2-3, the V gene TRBV4-2, with TRBD2 identical over 14 bases. The CDR3 totals 19 residues. V shed 0 bases and J 2 bases; nucleotides not matched to a gene: 7. Germline lookup yields CDR1 LGHNA and CDR2 YNFKEQ.

V and J are TRBV7-9 and TRBJ1-1, with D perhaps TRBD1 (6 bases). The V end lost 5 bases, the J end lost 11 bases, and 15 bases lay between the germline ends. The germline V gene has CDR1 SEHNR and CDR2 FQNEAQ (reference sequence). This CDR3 comprises 12 residues. The CDR3 coding sequence is TGTGCCAGCAGCGACCTGGGGGCTTGGGCTTTCTTT. Residues: CASSDLGAWAFF. The complete variable domain, with remaining parts taken from reference TRBV7-9 and TRBJ1-1, reads DTGVSQNPRHKITKRGQNVTFRCDPISEHNRLYWYRQTLGQGPEFLTYFQNEAQLEKSRLLSDRFSAERPKGSFSTLEIQRTEQGDSAMYLCASSDLGAWAFFGQGTRLTVV.

The chain employs TRBV2 and TRBJ2-7, with D perhaps matching TRBD2 (6 bases). Per the germline V gene, CDR1 is SNHLY and CDR2 is FYNNEI. The CDR3 loop spans 12 amino acids. Trimming stripped 6 bases from V and 3 bases from J, with 9 bases between. Here the CDR3 DNA reads TGTGCCAGCAGCCCGGGACTCTACGAGCAGTACTTC. Its protein product is CASSPGLYEQYF. Filled out from reference TRBV2 and TRBJ2-7, the complete variable domain reads EPEVTQTPSHQVTQMGQEVILRCVPISNHLYFYWYRQILGQKVEFLVSFYNNEISEKSEIFDDQFSVERPDGSNFTLKIRSTKLEDSAMYFCASSPGLYEQYFGPGTRLTVT.

J is TRBJ1-5 and V is TRBV28; TRBD1 is a possible D gene (5 bases). The CDR3 covers 14 residues. In germline, CDR1 is MDHEN, CDR2 SYDVKM. V gave up 6 bases and J gave up 5 bases, with 14 bases separating them. DNA for the CDR3: TGTGCCAGCAGACTCATTCAGGGCGATCAGCCCCAGCATTTT. Translated: CASRLIQGDQPQHF.

This chain uses TRBV6-1 with TRBJ2-2; D call uncertain. The CDR3 covers 15 residues. V was pared by 2 bases and J by 5 bases, with 12 bases between. Germline-derived CDR1 and CDR2 are MNHNS and SASEGT. CDR3 bases: TGTGCCAGCAGTGAACGGCGGTTAAATACCGGGGAGCTGTTTTTT. It is translated as CASSERRLNTGELFF.

Only a few counts were recorded for this clone. This chain uses TRBV10-2 with TRBJ2-5; 12 bases align to TRBD2. This CDR3 has 20 residues. J lost 5 bases, V lost 0 bases, and 16 bases had no gene match. CDR1 and CDR2 (germline): WSHSY, SAAADI. The CDR3 protein is CASSESTSGGARAGSETQYF. The CDR3 coding sequence is TGCGCCAGCAGTGAGTCGACTAGCGGGGGTGCTCGTGCGGGGTCGGAGACCCAGTACTTC.

The gene calls are TRBV29-1 and TRBJ1-4, with D unresolved. The CDR3 is made up of 11 amino acids. V lost 3 bases to trimming and J lost 3 bases, with 2 bases between them. CDR1 is SQVTM, CDR2 ANQGSEA, per germline. The CDR3, as DNA: TGCAGCGTTGACTCTAATGAAAAACTGTTTTTT. Amino acids: CSVDSNEKLFF. The full variable domain, with the rest looked up from reference TRBV29-1 and TRBJ1-4, is SAVISQKPSRDICQRGTSLTIQCQVDSQVTMMFWYRQQPGQSLTLIATANQGSEATYESGFVIDKFPISRPNLTFSTLTVSNMSPEDSSIYLCSVDSNEKLFFGSGTQLSVL.

The chain is built from TRBV30 and TRBJ2-7, with TRBD1 matching 9 bases. Losses at the gene ends were 5 bases for V and 6 bases for J; bases not matched to a gene: 8. The germline CDR1 and CDR2 sequences are GTSNPN and SVGIG (reference sequence). The CDR3 consists of 13 residues. CDR3 sequence reads: CAWVRGQGSEQYF. The DNA for the CDR3 is TGTGCCTGGGTGAGGGGACAGGGCTCCGAGCAGTACTTC.

The chain is built from TRBV7-9 and TRBJ1-6; TRBD1 aligns across 8 bases. CDR1 is SEHNR, CDR2 FQNEAQ, per germline (reference sequence). The V gene end was trimmed by 5 bases and the J gene end by 0 bases; junction bases not matched to a gene: 6. The CDR3 runs to 17 residues. CDR3 DNA sequence: TGTGCCAGCAGCGCCGACAGGGGCAGCTCCTATAATTCACCCCTCCACTTT. This translates into CASSADRGSSYNSPLHF.

The chain carries TRBV5-1 and TRBJ1-3; a possible D gene is TRBD1 (5 bases). There are 15 residues in the CDR3. Germline V gene lookup returns CDR1 SGHRS and CDR2 YFSETQ. V lost 5 bases to trimming and J lost 0 bases, with 12 bases between them. CDR3 DNA sequence: TGCGCCAGCAGTTGGGGGAGGAACTCTGGAAACACCATATATTTT. Amino acids: CASSWGRNSGNTIYF. Combining the CDR3 with reference TRBV5-1 and TRBJ1-3 gives the whole variable domain KAGVTQTPRYLIKTRGQQVTLSCSPISGHRSVSWYQQTPGQGLQFLFEYFSETQRNKGNFPGRFSGRQFSNSRSEMNVSTLELGDSALYLCASSWGRNSGNTIYFGEGSWLTVV.

The chain joins TRBV18 to TRBJ1-2, with TRBD1 identical over 7 bases. After removal of 4 bases from V and 6 bases from J, the junction contained 8 bases not matched to a gene. The CDR3 totals 14 residues. Germline assignment: CDR1 KGHSH and CDR2 LQKENI. The CDR3 coding sequence is TGTGCCAGCTCACTTGGGACAGACTTTAATGGCTACACCTTC. Translation: CASSLGTDFNGYTF.

This rearrangement joins TRBV2 to TRBJ1-5, with a weak D call TRBD1 (6 bases). The CDR3 totals 14 residues. Germline loops: CDR1 SNHLY, CDR2 FYNNEI. Trimming left V 1 base short and J 5 bases short, with 9 bases between. In DNA, the CDR3 is TGTGCCAGCAGTGAAGGTCAGGGGCATCAGCCCCAGCATTTT. Its translation is CASSEGQGHQPQHF.

This rearrangement joins TRBV19 to TRBJ2-5; 8 bases are shared with TRBD1. The germline CDR1 and CDR2 sequences are LNHDA and SQIVND (reference sequence). The CDR3 is made up of 18 amino acids. V lost 5 bases and J lost 5; bases outside the gene matches: 19. The DNA for the CDR3 is TGTGCCAGTAGTCTCAACATGGGCTCACAGGGGGACGGGGAGACCCAGTACTTC. Translated: CASSLNMGSQGDGETQYF.

This clone came up a few times. The chain carries TRBV7-9 and TRBJ1-5; TRBD1 agrees at 11 bases. CDR3 length equals 14 residues. J gave up 6 bases and V 5 bases, and 3 bases lay outside the gene matches. CDR1 and CDR2 from the germline V gene are SEHNR and FQNEAQ (reference sequence). The CDR3 DNA reads as TGTGCCAGCAGCCCCGGGACAGGGGGTCAGCCCCAGCATTTT. This encodes CASSPGTGGQPQHF.

The chain joins TRBV28 to TRBJ1-5, with D unclear. V was pared by 6 bases and J by 3 bases, with 12 bases between. Germline V CDR1 and CDR2: MDHEN, SYDVKM. This CDR3 has 14 amino acids. The CDR3 sequence is CASRPQHPNQPQHF. The CDR3 DNA reads TGTGCCAGCAGACCACAGCATCCCAATCAGCCCCAGCATTTT.

This chain connects TRBV7-2 to TRBJ2-5; D perhaps matches TRBD2 (6 bases). The V and J ends lost 7 bases and 2 bases respectively, with 17 bases between them. Germline CDR1 SGHTA, CDR2 FQGNSA. This CDR3 region has 15 residues. The CDR3 bases are TGTGCCAGCAACCCTGGGAGGCGCGGGCAAGAGACCCAGTACTTC. Translating it yields CASNPGRRGQETQYF.

This chain links TRBV7-2 with TRBJ2-7; 10 positions match TRBD1. V gave up 2 bases and J gave up 6 bases; unmatched junction bases: 7. Germline V CDR1 and CDR2: SGHTA, FQGNSA. The CDR3 consists of 15 residues. The CDR3 is CASSLLGTGVGEQYF. As DNA, the CDR3 is TGTGCCAGCAGCTTATTAGGGACAGGGGTAGGCGAGCAGTACTTC.

J is TRBJ2-6 and V is TRBV7-7; a possible D gene is TRBD1 (6 bases). Looked up from germline, CDR1 is SSHAT and CDR2 is FNYEAQ (reference sequence). The length of the CDR3 is 16 residues. V lost 5 bases, J lost 2 bases, and 13 bases lay in between. CDR3 bases: TGTGCCAGCAGCGCCCGCACAGGGCCTGGGGCCAACGTCCTGACTTTC. It translates to CASSARTGPGANVLTF.

The chain recombines TRBV5-1 with TRBJ1-4; no clear D. The V and J ends lost 4 bases and 1 base respectively, with 8 bases between them. The CDR3 runs to 14 residues. Germline lookup yields CDR1 SGHRS and CDR2 YFSETQ. Here the CDR3 reads CASSVAGTNEKLFF. CDR3 DNA: TGCGCCAGCAGCGTGGCGGGAACTAATGAAAAACTGTTTTTT.

V is TRBV19 and J is TRBJ1-5; D gene unclear. Trimming stripped 8 bases from V and 6 bases from J, with 14 bases between. The CDR3 is 13 amino acids. The germline CDR1 and CDR2 sequences are LNHDA and SQIVND (reference sequence). The CDR3 nucleotides read TGTGCCAGTGATTCCGGGATAGGTCAGCCCCAGCATTTT. Encoded protein: CASDSGIGQPQHF.